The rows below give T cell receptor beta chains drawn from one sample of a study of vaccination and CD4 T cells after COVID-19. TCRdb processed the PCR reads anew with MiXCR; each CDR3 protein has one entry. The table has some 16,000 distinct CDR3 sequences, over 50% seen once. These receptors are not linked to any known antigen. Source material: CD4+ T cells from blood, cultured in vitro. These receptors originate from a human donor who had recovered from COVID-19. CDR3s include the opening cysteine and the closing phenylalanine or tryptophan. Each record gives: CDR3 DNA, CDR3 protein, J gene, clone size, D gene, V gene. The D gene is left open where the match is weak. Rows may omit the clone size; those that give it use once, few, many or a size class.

cdr3_nt: TGCAGTGCTAGGGGGACAGGGGAACAGCCCCAGCATTTT; cdr3_aa: CSARGTGEQPQHF; j_call: TRBJ1-5; clone_size: .; d_call: TRBD1; v_call: TRBV20-1
cdr3_nt: TGTGCCAGCAGTCCCCGGACAGGGGGATCTTCACCCCTCCACTTT; cdr3_aa: CASSPRTGGSSPLHF; j_call: TRBJ1-6; clone_size: .; d_call: TRBD1; v_call: TRBV12-3/TRBV12-4
cdr3_nt: TGTGCCAGCAGAGAGGCACTCCTCCACTTT; cdr3_aa: CASREALLHF; j_call: TRBJ1-6; clone_size: .; d_call: .; v_call: TRBV6-1
cdr3_nt: TGTGCCAGTAGTATGGGGCGCCTGAGCTCCTACAATGAGCAGTTCTTC; cdr3_aa: CASSMGRLSSYNEQFF; j_call: TRBJ2-1; clone_size: once; d_call: .; v_call: TRBV19
cdr3_nt: TGTGCCAGCAGCTTAGATGGGGCGCGGGAATATGAGCAGTTCTTC; cdr3_aa: CASSLDGAREYEQFF; j_call: TRBJ2-1; clone_size: .; d_call: .; v_call: TRBV11-2
cdr3_nt: TGTGCCAGCAGCCCAGGGACTGTGGCATCACCCCTCCACTTT; cdr3_aa: CASSPGTVASPLHF; j_call: TRBJ1-6; clone_size: few; d_call: .; v_call: TRBV7-2
cdr3_nt: TGTGCCAGCAGTTTAGAAGGGGTGGCCTACGAGCAGTACTTC; cdr3_aa: CASSLEGVAYEQYF; j_call: TRBJ2-7; clone_size: .; d_call: .; v_call: TRBV12-3/TRBV12-4
cdr3_nt: TGTGCCAGCAGTTACTCGAGGGGGGACAATGAGCAGTTCTTC; cdr3_aa: CASSYSRGDNEQFF; j_call: TRBJ2-1; clone_size: .; d_call: .; v_call: TRBV6-5
cdr3_nt: TGTGCCAGCAACAACCTAGCGGGAGCCTCAGATACGCAGTATTTT; cdr3_aa: CASNNLAGASDTQYF; j_call: TRBJ2-3; clone_size: .; d_call: TRBD2; v_call: TRBV6-1
cdr3_nt: TGTGCCAGCAGCCAAGACAGGGGGCGAGTCCGGACCTTC; cdr3_aa: CASSQDRGRVRTF; j_call: TRBJ1-2; clone_size: few; d_call: TRBD1; v_call: TRBV4-2
cdr3_nt: TGTGCCAGCAGTTTATCGGGACTAATTTATAATTCACCCCTCCACTTT; cdr3_aa: CASSLSGLIYNSPLHF; j_call: TRBJ1-6; clone_size: .; d_call: .; v_call: TRBV27
cdr3_nt: TGTGCCAGCAGCCCCCAGACAGGGAACCCCTTTAGTGGCTACACCTTC; cdr3_aa: CASSPQTGNPFSGYTF; j_call: TRBJ1-2; clone_size: .; d_call: TRBD1; v_call: TRBV7-2
cdr3_nt: TGCGCCAGCAGCTTGGTGCAGGGCGGTGGCTACACCTTC; cdr3_aa: CASSLVQGGGYTF; j_call: TRBJ1-2; clone_size: .; d_call: .; v_call: TRBV5-1
cdr3_nt: TGTGCCAGCCGACAGGGAATGGAGGGCTACACCTTC; cdr3_aa: CASRQGMEGYTF; j_call: TRBJ1-2; clone_size: .; d_call: TRBD1; v_call: TRBV18
cdr3_nt: TGTGCCAGCAGACCTAGCGGGACGGTCGGGGAGCTGTTTTTT; cdr3_aa: CASRPSGTVGELFF; j_call: TRBJ2-2; clone_size: few; d_call: TRBD2; v_call: TRBV7-3
cdr3_nt: TGTGCCAGCAGGCGAAGCTCCTACAATGAGCAGTTCTTC; cdr3_aa: CASRRSSYNEQFF; j_call: TRBJ2-1; clone_size: few; d_call: .; v_call: TRBV25-1
cdr3_nt: TGTGCCAACAGCCCTCAGACTATACCGAGCGATGAGCAGTTCTTC; cdr3_aa: CANSPQTIPSDEQFF; j_call: TRBJ2-1; clone_size: .; d_call: .; v_call: TRBV27
cdr3_nt: TGTGCCAGCAGATTATCTAGGGATACCGGGGAGCTGTTTTTT; cdr3_aa: CASRLSRDTGELFF; j_call: TRBJ2-2; clone_size: .; d_call: .; v_call: TRBV7-3